The following is a T cell receptor (beta chain) sequence with its context. The antigen remains unidentified. The data were obtained in a study of shared clonotypes between healthy human individuals. Whole-study results and caveats: Investigators collected only blood, and repertoires in tissues likely differ.

This CDR3 has 14 amino acids. Germline CDR1 reads SGHAT; CDR2 reads FQNNGV. The J segment lost 6 bases and the V segment lost 6 bases, leaving 4 bases of the junction unmatched. The data were produced by immunoSEQ multiplex PCR, yet TCRdb's version contains in-frame clones alone and is incomplete. The sample lists over a million clones; approximately 78% were seen once. The chain uses TRBV11-2 and TRBJ2-1; 11 positions agree with TRBD2. The sequence was collected from a man aged 18 to 29 in good health. Some clones in this sample may be carry-over from other donors' samples. The sample was memory CD4+ T cells from PBMCs. Indicated subset: CD45RA-negative fraction. The CDR3 loop is CASRVAGGTNEQFF. The CDR3 DNA follows: TGTGCCAGCAGAGTAGCGGGAGGGACCAATGAGCAGTTCTTC.